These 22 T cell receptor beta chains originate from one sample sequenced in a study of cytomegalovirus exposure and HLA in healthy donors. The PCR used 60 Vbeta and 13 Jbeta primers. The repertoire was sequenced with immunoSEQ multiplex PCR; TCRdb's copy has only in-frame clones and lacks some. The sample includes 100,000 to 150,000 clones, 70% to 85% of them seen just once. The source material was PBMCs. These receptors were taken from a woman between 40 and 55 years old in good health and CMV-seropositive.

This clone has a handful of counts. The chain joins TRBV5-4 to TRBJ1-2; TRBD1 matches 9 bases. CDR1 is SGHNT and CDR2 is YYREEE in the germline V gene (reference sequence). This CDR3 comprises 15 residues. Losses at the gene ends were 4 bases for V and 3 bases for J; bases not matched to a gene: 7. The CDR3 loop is CASSLYWTGDYGYTF. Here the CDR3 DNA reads TGTGCCAGCAGCCTATACTGGACAGGGGACTATGGCTACACCTTC.

This chain's CDR3 is CASSPGDRVKYEQYF. Written as DNA, the CDR3 is TGTGCCAGCTCACCAGGGGACAGGGTGAAGTACGAGCAGTACTTC. The rearrangement links TRBV18 to TRBJ2-7; the match to TRBD1 covers 9 bases. The V gene's germline CDR1 is KGHSH and CDR2 LQKENI. The CDR3 spans 15 residues. Germline trimming cut 2 bases from V and 4 bases from J; bases unmatched to any gene: 6.

CDR3 nucleotides: TGCAGTGCTTTCCGGGATACGCAGTATTTT. It encodes CSAFRDTQYF. The chain links TRBV20-1 to TRBJ2-3; D is uncertain. The V gene's germline CDR1 is DFQATT and CDR2 SNEGSKA (reference sequence). The CDR3 is made up of 10 amino acids. Trimming took off 5 bases at V and 6 bases at J, with 6 bases between the two ends.

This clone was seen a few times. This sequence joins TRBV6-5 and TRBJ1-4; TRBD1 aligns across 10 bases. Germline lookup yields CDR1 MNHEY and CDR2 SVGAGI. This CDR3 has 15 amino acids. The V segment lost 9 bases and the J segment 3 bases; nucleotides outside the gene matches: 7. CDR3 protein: CASRQGAWPNEKLFF. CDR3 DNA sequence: TGTGCCAGTAGACAGGGGGCATGGCCTAATGAAAAACTGTTTTTT.

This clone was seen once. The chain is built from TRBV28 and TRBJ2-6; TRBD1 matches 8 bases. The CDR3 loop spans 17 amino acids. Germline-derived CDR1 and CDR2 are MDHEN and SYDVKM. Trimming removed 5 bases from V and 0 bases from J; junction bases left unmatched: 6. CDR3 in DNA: TGTGCCAGCAGTAAGACAGGGGACGGCTCTGGGGCCAACGTCCTGACTTTC. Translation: CASSKTGDGSGANVLTF.

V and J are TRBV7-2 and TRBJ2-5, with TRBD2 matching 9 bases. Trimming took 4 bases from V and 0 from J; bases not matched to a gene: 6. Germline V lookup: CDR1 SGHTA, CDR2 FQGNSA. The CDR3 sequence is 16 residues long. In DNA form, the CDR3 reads TGTGCCAGCAGCTCTCGACTAGCGGAGTACCAAGAGACCCAGTACTTC. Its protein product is CASSSRLAEYQETQYF.

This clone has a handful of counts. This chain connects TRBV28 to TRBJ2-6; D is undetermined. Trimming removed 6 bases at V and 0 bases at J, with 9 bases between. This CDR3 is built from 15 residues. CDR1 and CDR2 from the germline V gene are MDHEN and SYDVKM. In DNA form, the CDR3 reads TGTGCCAGCAGCCCCGGTCTCTCTGGGGCCAACGTCCTGACTTTC. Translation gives CASSPGLSGANVLTF.

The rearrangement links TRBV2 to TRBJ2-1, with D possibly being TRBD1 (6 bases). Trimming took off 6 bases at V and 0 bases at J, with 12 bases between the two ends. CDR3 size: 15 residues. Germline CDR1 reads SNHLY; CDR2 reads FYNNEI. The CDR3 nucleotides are TGTGCCAGCAGAATACAGGGTCCCTCCTACAATGAGCAGTTCTTC. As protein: CASRIQGPSYNEQFF.

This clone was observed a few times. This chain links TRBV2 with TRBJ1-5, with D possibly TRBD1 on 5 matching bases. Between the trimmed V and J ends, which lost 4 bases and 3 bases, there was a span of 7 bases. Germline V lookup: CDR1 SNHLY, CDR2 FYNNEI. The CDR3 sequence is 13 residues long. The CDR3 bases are TGTGCCAGCAGTGGACAGCTCAATCAGCCCCAGCATTTT. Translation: CASSGQLNQPQHF.

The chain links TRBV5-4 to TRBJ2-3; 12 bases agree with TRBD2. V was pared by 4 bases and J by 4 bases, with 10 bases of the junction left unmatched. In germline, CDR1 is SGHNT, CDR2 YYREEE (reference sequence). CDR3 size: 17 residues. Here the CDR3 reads CASSPARLAGVADTQYF. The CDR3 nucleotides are TGTGCCAGCAGCCCCGCGCGACTAGCGGGAGTGGCAGATACGCAGTATTTT.

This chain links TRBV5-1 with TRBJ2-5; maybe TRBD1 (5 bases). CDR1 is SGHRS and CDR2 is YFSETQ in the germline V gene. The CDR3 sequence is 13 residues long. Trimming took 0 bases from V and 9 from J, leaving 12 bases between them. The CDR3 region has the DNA TGCGCCAGCAGCTTGGGGCAGGAAGGGGCCCAGTACTTC. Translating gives CASSLGQEGAQYF.

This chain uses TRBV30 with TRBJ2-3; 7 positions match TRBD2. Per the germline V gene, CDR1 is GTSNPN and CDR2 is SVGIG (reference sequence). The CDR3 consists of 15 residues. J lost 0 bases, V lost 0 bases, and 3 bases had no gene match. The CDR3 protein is CAWSVRRESTDTQYF. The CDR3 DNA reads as TGTGCCTGGAGTGTACGGCGGGAGAGCACAGATACGCAGTATTTT.

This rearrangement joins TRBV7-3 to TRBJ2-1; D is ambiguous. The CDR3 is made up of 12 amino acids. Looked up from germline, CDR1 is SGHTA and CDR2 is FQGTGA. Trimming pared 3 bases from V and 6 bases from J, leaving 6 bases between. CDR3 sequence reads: CASSFQFNEQFF. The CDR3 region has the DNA TGTGCCAGCAGCTTCCAGTTCAATGAGCAGTTCTTC.

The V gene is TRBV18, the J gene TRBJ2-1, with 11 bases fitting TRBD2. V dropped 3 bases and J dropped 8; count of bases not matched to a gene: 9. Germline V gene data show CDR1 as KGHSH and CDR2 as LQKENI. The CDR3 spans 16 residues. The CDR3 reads CASSPLTSGSRHEQFF. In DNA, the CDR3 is TGTGCCAGCTCACCTCTCACTAGCGGGAGTAGGCATGAGCAGTTCTTC.

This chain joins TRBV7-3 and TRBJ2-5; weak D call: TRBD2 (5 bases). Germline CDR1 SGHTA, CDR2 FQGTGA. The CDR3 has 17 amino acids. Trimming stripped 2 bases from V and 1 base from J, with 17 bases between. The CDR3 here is CASSLASTPGSQETQYF. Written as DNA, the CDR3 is TGTGCCAGCAGCTTAGCTTCGACTCCTGGGAGCCAAGAGACCCAGTACTTC.

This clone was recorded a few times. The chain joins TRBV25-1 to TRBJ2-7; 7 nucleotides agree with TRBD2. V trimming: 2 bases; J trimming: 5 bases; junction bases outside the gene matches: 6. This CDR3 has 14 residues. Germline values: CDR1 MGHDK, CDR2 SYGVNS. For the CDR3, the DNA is TGTGCCAGCAGTGAAGGCGGGGGATTCCACGAGCAGTACTTC. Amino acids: CASSEGGGFHEQYF.

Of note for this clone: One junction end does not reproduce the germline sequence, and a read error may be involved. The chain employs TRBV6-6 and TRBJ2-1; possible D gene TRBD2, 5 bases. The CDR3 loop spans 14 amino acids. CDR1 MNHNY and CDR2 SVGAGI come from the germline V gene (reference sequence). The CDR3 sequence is CASSYGSSYNERFF. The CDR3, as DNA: TGTGCCAGCAGTTACGGGAGCTCCTACAATGAGCGGTTCTTC.

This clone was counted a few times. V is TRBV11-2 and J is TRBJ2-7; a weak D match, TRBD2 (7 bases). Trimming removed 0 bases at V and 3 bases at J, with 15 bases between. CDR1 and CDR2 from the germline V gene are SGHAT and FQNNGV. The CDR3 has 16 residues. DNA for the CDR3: TGTGCCAGCAGCTTAGACCCGAACAGGGAGGGCTACGAGCAGTACTTC. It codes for CASSLDPNREGYEQYF. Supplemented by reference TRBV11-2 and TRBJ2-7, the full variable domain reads EAGVAQSPRYKIIEKRQSVAFWCNPISGHATLYWYQQILGQGPKLLIQFQNNGVVDDSQLPKDRFSAERLKGVDSTLKIQPAKLEDSAVYLCASSLDPNREGYEQYFGPGTRLTVT.

CDR3 protein: CASSPRRERKSDTQYF. The CDR3 nucleotides read TGTGCCAGCTCACCAAGGCGGGAGAGGAAATCAGATACGCAGTATTTT. The V gene is TRBV18, the J gene TRBJ2-3; TRBD2 aligns across 7 bases. Looked up from germline, CDR1 is KGHSH and CDR2 is LQKENI. The CDR3 consists of 16 residues. The V and J ends lost 2 bases and 4 bases, in that order; junction bases with no gene match: 9.

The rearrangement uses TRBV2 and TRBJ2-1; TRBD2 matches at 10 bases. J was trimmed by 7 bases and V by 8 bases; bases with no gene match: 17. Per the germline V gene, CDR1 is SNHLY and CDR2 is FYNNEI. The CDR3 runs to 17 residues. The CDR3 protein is CASGGWRGLAGENEQFF. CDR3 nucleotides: TGTGCCAGCGGTGGTTGGCGGGGTCTAGCGGGAGAAAATGAGCAGTTCTTC.

CDR3 sequence reads: CASSLDREYGYTF. Written as DNA, the CDR3 is TGTGCCAGCAGCTTGGACAGGGAATATGGCTACACCTTC. V usage is TRBV5-8 and J usage is TRBJ1-2; a possible D gene is TRBD1 (6 bases). The CDR3 length is 13 residues. V lost 0 bases to trimming and J lost 5 bases, with 8 bases between them. Germline values: CDR1 SGHTS, CDR2 YDEGEE.

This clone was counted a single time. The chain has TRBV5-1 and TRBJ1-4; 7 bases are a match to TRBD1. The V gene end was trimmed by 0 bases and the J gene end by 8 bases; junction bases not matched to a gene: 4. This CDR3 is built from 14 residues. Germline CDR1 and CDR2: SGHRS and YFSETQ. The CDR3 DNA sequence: TGCGCCAGCAGCTTGGGCAGGGGGAAGGAAAAACTGTTTTTT. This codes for CASSLGRGKEKLFF. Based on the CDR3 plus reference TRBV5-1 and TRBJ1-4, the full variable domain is KAGVTQTPRYLIKTRGQQVTLSCSPISGHRSVSWYQQTPGQGLQFLFEYFSETQRNKGNFPGRFSGRQFSNSRSEMNVSTLELGDSALYLCASSLGRGKEKLFFGSGTQLSVL.